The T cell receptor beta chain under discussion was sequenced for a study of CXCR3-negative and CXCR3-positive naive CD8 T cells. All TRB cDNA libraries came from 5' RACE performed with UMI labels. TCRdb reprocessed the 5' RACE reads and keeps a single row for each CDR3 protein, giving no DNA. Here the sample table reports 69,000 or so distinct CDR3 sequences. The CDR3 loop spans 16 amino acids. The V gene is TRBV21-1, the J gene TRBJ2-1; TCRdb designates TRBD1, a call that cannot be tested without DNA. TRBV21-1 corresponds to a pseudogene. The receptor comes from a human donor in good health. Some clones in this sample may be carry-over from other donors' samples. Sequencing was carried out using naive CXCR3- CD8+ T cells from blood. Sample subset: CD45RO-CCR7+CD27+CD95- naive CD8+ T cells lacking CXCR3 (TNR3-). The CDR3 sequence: CASRAQGNVSYNEQFF.